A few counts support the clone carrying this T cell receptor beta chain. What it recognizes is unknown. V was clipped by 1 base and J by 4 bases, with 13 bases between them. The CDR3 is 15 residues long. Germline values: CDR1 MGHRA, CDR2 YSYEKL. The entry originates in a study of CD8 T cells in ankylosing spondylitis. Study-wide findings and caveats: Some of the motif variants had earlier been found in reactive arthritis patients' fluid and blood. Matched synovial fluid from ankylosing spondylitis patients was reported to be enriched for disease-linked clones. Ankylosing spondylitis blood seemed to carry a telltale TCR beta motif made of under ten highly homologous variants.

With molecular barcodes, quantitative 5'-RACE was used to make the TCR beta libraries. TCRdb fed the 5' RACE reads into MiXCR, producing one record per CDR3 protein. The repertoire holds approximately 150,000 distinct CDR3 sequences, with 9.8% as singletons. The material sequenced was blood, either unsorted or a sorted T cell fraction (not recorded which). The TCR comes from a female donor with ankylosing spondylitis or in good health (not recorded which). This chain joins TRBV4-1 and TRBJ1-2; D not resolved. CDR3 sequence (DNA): TGCGCCAGCAGCCAAGGGTCAATCTCCAGCTATGGCTACACCTTC. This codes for CASSQGSISSYGYTF.